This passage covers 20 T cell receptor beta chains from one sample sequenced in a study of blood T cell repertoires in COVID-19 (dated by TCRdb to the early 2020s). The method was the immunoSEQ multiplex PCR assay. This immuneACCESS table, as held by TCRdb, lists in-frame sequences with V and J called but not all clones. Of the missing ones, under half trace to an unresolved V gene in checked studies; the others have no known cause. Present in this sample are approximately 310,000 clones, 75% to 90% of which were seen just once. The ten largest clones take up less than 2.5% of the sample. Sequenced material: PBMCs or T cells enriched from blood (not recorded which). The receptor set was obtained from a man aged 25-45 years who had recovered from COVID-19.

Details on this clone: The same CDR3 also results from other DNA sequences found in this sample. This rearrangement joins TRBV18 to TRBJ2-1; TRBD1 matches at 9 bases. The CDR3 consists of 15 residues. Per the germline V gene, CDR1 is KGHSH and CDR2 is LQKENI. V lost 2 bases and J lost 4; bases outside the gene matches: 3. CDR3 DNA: TGTGCCAGCTCACCAGGACAGGGGTCATACAATGAGCAGTTCTTC. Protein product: CASSPGQGSYNEQFF.

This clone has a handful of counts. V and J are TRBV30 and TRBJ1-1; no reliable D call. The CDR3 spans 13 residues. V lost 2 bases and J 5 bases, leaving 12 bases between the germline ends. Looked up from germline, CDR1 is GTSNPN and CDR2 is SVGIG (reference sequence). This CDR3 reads CAWSTEDETEAFF. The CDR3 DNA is TGTGCCTGGAGTACGGAGGATGAGACTGAAGCTTTCTTT.

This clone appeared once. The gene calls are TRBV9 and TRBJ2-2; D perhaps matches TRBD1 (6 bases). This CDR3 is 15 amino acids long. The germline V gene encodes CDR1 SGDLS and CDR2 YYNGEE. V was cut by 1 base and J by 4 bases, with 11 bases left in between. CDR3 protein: CASSVTGQTTGELFF. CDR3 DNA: TGTGCCAGCAGCGTAACAGGGCAGACCACCGGGGAGCTGTTTTTT.

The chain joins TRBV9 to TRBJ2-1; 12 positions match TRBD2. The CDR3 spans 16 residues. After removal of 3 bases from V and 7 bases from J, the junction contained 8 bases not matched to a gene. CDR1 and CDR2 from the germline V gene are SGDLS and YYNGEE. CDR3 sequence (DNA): TGTGCCAGCAGCGGCCTACTAGCGGGGGGTGGAAATGAGCAGTTCTTC. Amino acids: CASSGLLAGGGNEQFF.

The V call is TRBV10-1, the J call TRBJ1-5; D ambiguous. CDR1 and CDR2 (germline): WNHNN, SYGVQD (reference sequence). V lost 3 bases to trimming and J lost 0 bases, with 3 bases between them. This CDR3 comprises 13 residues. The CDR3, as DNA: TGCGCCAGCAGTGACTATAGCAATCAGCCCCAGCATTTT. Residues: CASSDYSNQPQHF.

The CDR3 loop reads CASSSTGVLYEQYF. DNA of the CDR3: TGTGCCAGCAGCTCGACGGGGGTACTCTACGAGCAGTACTTC. The chain combines TRBV11-2 with TRBJ2-7, with a weak D call TRBD2 (6 bases). This CDR3 has 14 residues. Germline CDR1 SGHAT, CDR2 FQNNGV. V lost 4 bases, J lost 3 bases, and 13 bases lay in between.

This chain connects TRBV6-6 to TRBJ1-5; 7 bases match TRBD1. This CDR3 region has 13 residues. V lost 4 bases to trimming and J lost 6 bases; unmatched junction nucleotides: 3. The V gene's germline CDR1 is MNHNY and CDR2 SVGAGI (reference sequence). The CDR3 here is CASSLSGGQPQHF. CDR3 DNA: TGTGCCAGCAGTTTATCAGGGGGTCAGCCCCAGCATTTT.

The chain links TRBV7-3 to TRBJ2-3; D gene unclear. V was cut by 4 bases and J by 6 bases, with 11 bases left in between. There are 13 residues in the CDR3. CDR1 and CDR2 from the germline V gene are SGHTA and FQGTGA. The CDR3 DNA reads TGTGCCAGCAGCTCAGGAATGGATGATACGCAGTATTTT. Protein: CASSSGMDDTQYF.

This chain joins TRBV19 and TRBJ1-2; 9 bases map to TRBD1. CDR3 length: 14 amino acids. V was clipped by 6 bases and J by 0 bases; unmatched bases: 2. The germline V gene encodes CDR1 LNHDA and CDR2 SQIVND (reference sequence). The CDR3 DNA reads TGTGCCAGTAGCCGACAGGGGGCTAACTATGGCTACACCTTC. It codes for CASSRQGANYGYTF.

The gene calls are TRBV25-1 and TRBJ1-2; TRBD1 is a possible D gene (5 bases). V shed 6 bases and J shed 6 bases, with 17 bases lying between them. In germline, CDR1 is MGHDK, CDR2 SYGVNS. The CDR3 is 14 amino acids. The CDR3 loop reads CASRPGQGRDGYTF. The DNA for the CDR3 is TGTGCCAGCAGACCAGGGCAGGGTAGGGATGGCTACACCTTC.

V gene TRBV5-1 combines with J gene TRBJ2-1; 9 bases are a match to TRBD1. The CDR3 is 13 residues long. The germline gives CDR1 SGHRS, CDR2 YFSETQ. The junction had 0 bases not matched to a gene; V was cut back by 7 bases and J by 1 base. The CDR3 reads CASGTGSYNEQFF. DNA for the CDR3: TGCGCCAGCGGGACAGGGTCCTACAATGAGCAGTTCTTC.

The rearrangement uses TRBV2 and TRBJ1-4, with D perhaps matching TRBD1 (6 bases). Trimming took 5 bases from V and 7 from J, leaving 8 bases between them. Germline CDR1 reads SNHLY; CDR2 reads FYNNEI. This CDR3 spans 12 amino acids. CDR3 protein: CASSPQGEKLFF. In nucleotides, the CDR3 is TGTGCCAGCAGTCCACAGGGTGAAAAACTGTTTTTT.

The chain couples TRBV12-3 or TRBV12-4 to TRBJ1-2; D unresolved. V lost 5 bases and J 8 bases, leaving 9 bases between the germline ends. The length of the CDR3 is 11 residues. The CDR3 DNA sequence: TGTGCCAGCAGTACACGCGGGGGCTACACCTTC. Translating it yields CASSTRGGYTF.

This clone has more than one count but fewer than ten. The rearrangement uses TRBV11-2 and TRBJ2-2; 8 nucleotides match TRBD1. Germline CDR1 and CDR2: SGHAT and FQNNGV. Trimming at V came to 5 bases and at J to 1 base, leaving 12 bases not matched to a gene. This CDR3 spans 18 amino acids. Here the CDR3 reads CASSPWSGGTGNTGELFF. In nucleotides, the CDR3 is TGTGCCAGCAGCCCCTGGTCGGGCGGGACAGGGAACACCGGGGAGCTGTTTTTT. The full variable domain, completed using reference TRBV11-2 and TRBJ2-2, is EAGVAQSPRYKIIEKRQSVAFWCNPISGHATLYWYQQILGQGPKLLIQFQNNGVVDDSQLPKDRFSAERLKGVDSTLKIQPAKLEDSAVYLCASSPWSGGTGNTGELFFGEGSRLTVL.

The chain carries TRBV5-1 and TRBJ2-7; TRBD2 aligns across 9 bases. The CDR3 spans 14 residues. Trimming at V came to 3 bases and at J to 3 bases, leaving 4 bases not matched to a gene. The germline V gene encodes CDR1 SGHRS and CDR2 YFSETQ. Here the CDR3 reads CASSSLSGGYEQYF. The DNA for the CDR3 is TGCGCCAGCAGCTCCCTTAGCGGGGGCTACGAGCAGTACTTC.

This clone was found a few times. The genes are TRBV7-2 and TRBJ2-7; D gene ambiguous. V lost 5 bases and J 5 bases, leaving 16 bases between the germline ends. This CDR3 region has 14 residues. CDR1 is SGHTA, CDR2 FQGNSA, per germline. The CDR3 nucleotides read TGTGCCAGCAGCCCCCGGGTAGAAACGAACGAGCAGTACTTC. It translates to CASSPRVETNEQYF.

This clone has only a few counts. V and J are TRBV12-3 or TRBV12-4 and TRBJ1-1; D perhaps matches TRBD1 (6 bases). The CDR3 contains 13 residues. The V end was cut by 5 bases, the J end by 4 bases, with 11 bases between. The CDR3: CASSTQTGTEAFF. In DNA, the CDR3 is TGTGCCAGCAGTACGCAGACAGGCACTGAAGCTTTCTTT.

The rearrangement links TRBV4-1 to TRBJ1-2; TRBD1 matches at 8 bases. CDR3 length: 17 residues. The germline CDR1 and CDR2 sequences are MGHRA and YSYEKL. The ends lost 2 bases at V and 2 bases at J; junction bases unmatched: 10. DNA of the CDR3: TGCGCCAGCAGCCAATCCCCAGCAGGGGGCTTAAACTATGGCTACACCTTC. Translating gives CASSQSPAGGLNYGYTF.

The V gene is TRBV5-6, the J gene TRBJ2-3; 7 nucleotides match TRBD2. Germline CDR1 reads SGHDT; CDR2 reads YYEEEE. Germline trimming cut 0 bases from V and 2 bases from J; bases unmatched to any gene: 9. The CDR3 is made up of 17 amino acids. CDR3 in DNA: TGTGCCAGCAGCTTGGGCATGGGAGGGCTAAACACAGATACGCAGTATTTT. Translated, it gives CASSLGMGGLNTDTQYF.

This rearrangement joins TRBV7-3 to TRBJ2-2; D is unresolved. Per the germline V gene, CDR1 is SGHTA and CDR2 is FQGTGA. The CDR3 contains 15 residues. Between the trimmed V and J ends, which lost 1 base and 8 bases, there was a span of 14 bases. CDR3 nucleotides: TGTGCCAGCAGCTTAAATCCTGCTGGCTCTGGGGAGCTGTTTTTT. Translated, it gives CASSLNPAGSGELFF.